Listed below are T cell receptor beta chains from one sample, sequenced in a study of blood T cell repertoires in COVID-19. Profiling relied on immunoSEQ multiplex PCR, and the TCRdb table lists in-frame clones only, not all of them. Of 180,000 or so clones detected, roughly 79% appear once; the ten largest clones hold about 10%. The sequencing input was peripheral blood. The receptors shown here come from a woman between 40 and 55 years old with COVID-19, enrolled during active disease. CDR3s include the opening cysteine and the closing phenylalanine or tryptophan. A D gene is named only where the DNA matches it firmly. Rows give clone size only sometimes, using once, few, many, or a class for an expanded clone.

v_call	clone_size	d_call	j_call	cdr3_aa	cdr3_nt
TRBV19	.	.	TRBJ2-1	CASSASGTTSTEQFF	TGTGCCAGTAGTGCATCCGGGACAACCAGTACTGAGCAGTTCTTC
TRBV4-2	.	TRBD1	TRBJ1-4	CASSQETGGLGEKLFF	TGTGCCAGCAGCCAGGAAACAGGGGGCCTTGGGGAAAAACTGTTTTTT
TRBV6-5	.	.	TRBJ1-1	CASMGKQGANTEAFF	TGTGCCAGCATGGGAAAACAGGGTGCGAACACTGAAGCTTTCTTT
TRBV20-1	.	.	TRBJ1-3	CSAVSGNTIYF	TGCAGTGCCGTCTCTGGAAACACCATATATTTT
TRBV5-3	.	TRBD1	TRBJ2-5	CARSPDRGLGEETQYF	TGTGCCAGAAGCCCGGACAGGGGGCTAGGGGAAGAGACCCAGTACTTC
TRBV18	.	.	TRBJ2-1	CASSPVTGLNEQFF	TGTGCCAGCTCACCGGTTACAGGGCTCAATGAGCAGTTCTTC
TRBV4-1	.	TRBD1	TRBJ1-1	CASSQDPGTGESEAFF	TGCGCCAGCAGCCAAGATCCCGGGACAGGGGAATCCGAAGCTTTCTTT
TRBV2	.	TRBD1	TRBJ2-1	CASGDRQGAYNEQFF	TGTGCCAGCGGGGATAGACAGGGGGCTTACAATGAGCAGTTCTTC
TRBV12-3/TRBV12-4	.	.	TRBJ1-2	CASGRPGNGYTF	TGTGCCAGTGGGAGGCCAGGGAATGGCTACACCTTC
TRBV9	.	TRBD2	TRBJ2-7	CASSAGTSGSYEQYF	TGTGCCAGCAGCGCTGGGACTAGCGGGAGTTACGAGCAGTACTTC
TRBV6-5	.	.	TRBJ1-1	CASRKQVSTEAFF	TGTGCCAGCAGGAAACAGGTGTCCACTGAAGCTTTCTTT
TRBV13	.	TRBD2	TRBJ2-5	CASNRGGLQETQYF	TGTGCCAGCAACCGGGGGGGCCTTCAAGAGACCCAGTACTTC
TRBV27	.	.	TRBJ1-2	CASSLRQSHGYTF	TGTGCCAGCAGTTTAAGACAGTCTCATGGCTACACCTTC
TRBV10-1	.	TRBD2	TRBJ2-7	CASSESMPGLAGVVGSYEQYF	TGCGCCAGCAGTGAGTCAATGCCGGGACTAGCGGGAGTAGTAGGCTCCTACGAGCAGTACTTC
TRBV28	.	TRBD1	TRBJ2-5	CASSLGTGGGETQYF	TGTGCCAGCAGTTTAGGGACAGGGGGCGGAGAGACCCAGTACTTC
TRBV30	.	TRBD1	TRBJ1-6	CAWSTGGIYNSPLHF	TGTGCCTGGAGCACAGGGGGGATTTATAATTCACCCCTCCACTTT
TRBV7-9	.	.	TRBJ2-7	CASSLVGGTYEQYF	TGTGCCAGCAGCCTAGTCGGGGGTACCTACGAGCAGTACTTC
TRBV19	once	TRBD2	TRBJ2-6	CASSMKAGGSRSGANVLTF	TGTGCCAGTAGTATGAAGGCGGGGGGCTCCCGCTCTGGGGCCAACGTCCTGACTTTC
TRBV28	.	TRBD2	TRBJ2-7	CASSPTGLATLSYEQYF	TGTGCCAGCAGTCCAACGGGACTAGCGACCCTCTCCTACGAGCAGTACTTC
TRBV23-1	.	TRBD2	TRBJ2-3	CASSQNPRGGYF	TGCGCCAGCAGTCAAAACCCCCGCGGGGGGTATTTT
TRBV28	.	TRBD2	TRBJ2-1	CASSLSSGRFMAQFF	TGTGCCAGCAGTTTATCTAGCGGGAGGTTCATGGCGCAGTTCTTC
TRBV5-1	.	TRBD1	TRBJ2-4	CASSPGQVGNIQYF	TGCGCCAGCAGCCCCGGACAGGTCGGGAACATTCAGTACTTC
TRBV7-9	few	.	TRBJ2-7	CASSLQGYEQYF	TGTGCCAGCAGCTTGCAGGGCTACGAGCAGTACTTC
TRBV6-4	once	TRBD2	TRBJ2-5	CASSWTSSIETQYF	TGTGCCAGCTCTTGGACTAGTTCGATTGAGACCCAGTACTTC
TRBV2	.	TRBD1	TRBJ1-6	CASSTGDNSPLHF	TGTGCCAGCAGTACAGGGGATAATTCACCCCTCCACTTT
TRBV11-2	.	TRBD1	TRBJ1-1	CASSPSGTANEAFF	TGTGCCAGCAGCCCCAGTGGGACAGCCAATGAAGCTTTCTTT
TRBV18	.	TRBD2	TRBJ2-2	CASSPRTLNLAAPNTGELFF	TGTGCCAGCTCACCCCGAACCCTCAACCTAGCGGCACCGAACACCGGGGAGCTGTTTTTT
TRBV28	.	TRBD1	TRBJ2-6	CASRSGGRRFSGANVLTF	TGTGCCAGCAGATCAGGGGGACGGAGATTCTCTGGGGCCAACGTCCTGACTTTC
TRBV4-1	.	TRBD1	TRBJ2-1	CASSSGTGNEQFF	TGCGCCAGCAGCTCCGGGACAGGGAATGAGCAGTTCTTC
TRBV19	once	.	TRBJ1-2	CASSFTPGGYTF	TGTGCCAGTAGTTTCACCCCGGGTGGCTACACCTTC
TRBV5-1	.	TRBD2	TRBJ2-2	CASSGLANTGELFF	TGCGCCAGCAGCGGACTAGCGAACACCGGGGAGCTGTTTTTT
TRBV30	.	TRBD1	TRBJ1-1	CAWSVWPTGTSEAFF	TGTGCCTGGAGTGTATGGCCGACAGGGACTTCTGAAGCTTTCTTT
TRBV15	.	.	TRBJ2-7	CATSRDDFALTYEQYF	TGTGCCACCAGCAGAGACGACTTTGCGTTAACCTACGAGCAGTACTTC
TRBV7-3	.	TRBD2	TRBJ2-1	CASSPGLAESYNEQFF	TGTGCCAGCAGCCCGGGACTAGCGGAATCCTACAATGAGCAGTTCTTC
TRBV6-5	.	TRBD2	TRBJ2-7	CASIAGGSEQYF	TGTGCCAGCATTGCGGGAGGGAGTGAGCAGTACTTC
TRBV6-5	few	.	TRBJ2-3	CASSYLGGGTDTQYF	TGTGCCAGCAGTTACCTCGGGGGAGGCACAGATACGCAGTATTTT
TRBV5-1	.	.	TRBJ2-1	CASSFGSGTNDNEQFF	TGCGCCAGCAGCTTCGGTTCAGGTACAAACGACAATGAGCAGTTCTTC